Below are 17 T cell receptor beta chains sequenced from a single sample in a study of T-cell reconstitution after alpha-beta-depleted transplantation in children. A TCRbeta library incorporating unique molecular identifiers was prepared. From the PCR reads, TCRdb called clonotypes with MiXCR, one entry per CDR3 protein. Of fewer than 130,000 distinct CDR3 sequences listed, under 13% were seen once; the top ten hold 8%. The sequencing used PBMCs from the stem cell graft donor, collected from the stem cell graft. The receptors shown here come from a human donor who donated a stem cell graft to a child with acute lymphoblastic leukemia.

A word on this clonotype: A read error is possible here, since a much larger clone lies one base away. The CDR3 protein is CASSSSTCYGQYF. CDR3 DNA: TGTGCCAGCAGTTCGTCGACCTGCTACGGGCAGTACTTC. The V and J genes are TRBV6-5 and TRBJ2-7; D uncertain. Germline V gene data show CDR1 as MNHEY and CDR2 as SVGAGI. This CDR3 comprises 13 residues.

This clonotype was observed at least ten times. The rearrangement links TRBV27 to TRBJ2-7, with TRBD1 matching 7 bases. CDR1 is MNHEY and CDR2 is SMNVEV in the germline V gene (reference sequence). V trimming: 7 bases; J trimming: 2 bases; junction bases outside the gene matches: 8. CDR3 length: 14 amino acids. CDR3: CASMGWGQTYEQYF. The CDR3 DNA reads TGTGCCAGCATGGGGTGGGGACAGACCTACGAGCAGTACTTC.

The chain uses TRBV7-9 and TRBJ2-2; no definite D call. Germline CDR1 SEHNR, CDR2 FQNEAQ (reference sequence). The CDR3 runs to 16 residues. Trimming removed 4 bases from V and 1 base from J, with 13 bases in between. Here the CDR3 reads CASSSLDAVNTGELFF. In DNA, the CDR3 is TGTGCCAGCAGCTCGTTGGACGCGGTGAACACCGGGGAGCTGTTTTTT.

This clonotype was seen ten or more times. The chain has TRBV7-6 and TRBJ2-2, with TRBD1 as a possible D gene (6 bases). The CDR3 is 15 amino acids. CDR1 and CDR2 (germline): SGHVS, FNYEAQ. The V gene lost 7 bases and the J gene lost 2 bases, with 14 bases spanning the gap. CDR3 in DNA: TGTGCCAGCAACCAAGGGACAAGAAACACCGGGGAGCTGTTTTTT. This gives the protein CASNQGTRNTGELFF.

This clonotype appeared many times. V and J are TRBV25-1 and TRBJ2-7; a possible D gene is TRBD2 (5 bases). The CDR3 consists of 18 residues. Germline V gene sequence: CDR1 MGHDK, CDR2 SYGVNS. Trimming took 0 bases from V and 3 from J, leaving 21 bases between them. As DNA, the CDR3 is TGTGCCAGCAGTGAATATTGGACCGGGGATCCCCTGGGCTACGAGCAGTACTTC. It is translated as CASSEYWTGDPLGYEQYF.

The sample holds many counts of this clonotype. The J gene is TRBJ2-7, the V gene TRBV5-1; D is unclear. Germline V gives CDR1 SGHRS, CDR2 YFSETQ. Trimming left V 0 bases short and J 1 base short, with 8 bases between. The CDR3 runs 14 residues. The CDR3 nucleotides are TGCGCCAGCAGCTTGGATGAAGGTTCCTACGAGCAGTACTTC. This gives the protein CASSLDEGSYEQYF.

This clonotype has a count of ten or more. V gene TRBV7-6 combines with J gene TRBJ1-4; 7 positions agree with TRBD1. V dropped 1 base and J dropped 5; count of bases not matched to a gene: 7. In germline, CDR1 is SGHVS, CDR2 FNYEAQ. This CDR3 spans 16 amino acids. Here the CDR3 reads CASSLGDRGLNEKLFF. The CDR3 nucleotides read TGTGCCAGCAGCTTAGGGGACAGAGGGCTCAATGAAAAACTGTTTTTT.

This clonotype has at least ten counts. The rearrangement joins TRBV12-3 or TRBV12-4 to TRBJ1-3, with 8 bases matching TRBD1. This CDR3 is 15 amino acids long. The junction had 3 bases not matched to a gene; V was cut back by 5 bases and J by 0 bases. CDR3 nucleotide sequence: TGTGCCAGCAGTCGACAGGGGCCCTCTGGAAACACCATATATTTT. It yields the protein CASSRQGPSGNTIYF.

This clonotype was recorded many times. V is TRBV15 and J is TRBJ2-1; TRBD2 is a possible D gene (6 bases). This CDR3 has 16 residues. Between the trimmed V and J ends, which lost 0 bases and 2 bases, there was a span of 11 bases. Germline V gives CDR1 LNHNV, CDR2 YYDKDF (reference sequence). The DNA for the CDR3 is TGTGCCACCAGCAGAGATCGACTAGGGGCCTACAATGAGCAGTTCTTC. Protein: CATSRDRLGAYNEQFF.

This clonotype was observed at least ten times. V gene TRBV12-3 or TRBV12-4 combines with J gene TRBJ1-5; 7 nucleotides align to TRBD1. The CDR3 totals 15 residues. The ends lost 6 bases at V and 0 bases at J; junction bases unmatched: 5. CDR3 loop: CASSRGTVSNQPQHF. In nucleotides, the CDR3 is TGTGCCAGCAGCCGAGGGACAGTTAGCAATCAGCCCCAGCATTTT.

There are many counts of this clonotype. The CDR3: CASSVPGHGASGANVLTF. CDR3 coding DNA: TGCGCCAGCAGCGTACCGGGACACGGTGCCTCTGGGGCCAACGTCCTGACTTTC. The chain couples TRBV5-1 to TRBJ2-6; TRBD1 might be the D (6 bases). CDR3 size: 18 residues. CDR1 SGHRS and CDR2 YFSETQ come from the germline V gene. Trimming cost V 4 bases and J 0 bases, with 17 bases left between them.

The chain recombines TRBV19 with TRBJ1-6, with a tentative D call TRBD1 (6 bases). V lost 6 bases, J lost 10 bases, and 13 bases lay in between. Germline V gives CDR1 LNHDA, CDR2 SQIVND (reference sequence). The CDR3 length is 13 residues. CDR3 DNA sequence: TGTGCCAGTAGGGGCAGGGGAGAGTCACCCCTCCACTTT. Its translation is CASRGRGESPLHF.

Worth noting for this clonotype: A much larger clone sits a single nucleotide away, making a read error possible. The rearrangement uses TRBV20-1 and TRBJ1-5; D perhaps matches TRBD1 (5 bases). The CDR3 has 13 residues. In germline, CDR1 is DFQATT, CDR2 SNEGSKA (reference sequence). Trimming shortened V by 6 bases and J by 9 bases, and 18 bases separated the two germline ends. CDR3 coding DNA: TGCAGTGCACTTGGGCAGGGCATTCCGCCCCAGCATTTT. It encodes CSALGQGIPPQHF.

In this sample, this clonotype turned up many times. The CDR3 protein is CASSPRLGNYNEKLFF. The CDR3, as DNA: TGTGCCAGCAGCCCCCGCTTGGGAAACTATAATGAAAAACTGTTTTTT. The chain is built from TRBV7-2 and TRBJ1-4, with D unresolved. V gave up 5 bases and J gave up 4 bases, with 17 bases separating them. Germline V gives CDR1 SGHTA, CDR2 FQGNSA. This CDR3 comprises 16 residues.

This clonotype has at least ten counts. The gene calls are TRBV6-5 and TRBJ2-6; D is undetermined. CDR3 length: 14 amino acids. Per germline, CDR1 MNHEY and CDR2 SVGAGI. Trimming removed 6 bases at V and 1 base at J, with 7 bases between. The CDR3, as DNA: TGTGCCAGCAGGAGGTTATCTGGGGCCAACGTCCTGACTTTC. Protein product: CASRRLSGANVLTF.

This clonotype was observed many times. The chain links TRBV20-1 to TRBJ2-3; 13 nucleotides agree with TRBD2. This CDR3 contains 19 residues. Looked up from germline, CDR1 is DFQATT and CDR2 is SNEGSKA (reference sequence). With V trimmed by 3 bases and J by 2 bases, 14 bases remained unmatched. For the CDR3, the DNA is TGCAGTGCTAGGTCAACTAGCGGGAGGGCCGAGGGGACCACAGATACGCAGTATTTT. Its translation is CSARSTSGRAEGTTDTQYF.

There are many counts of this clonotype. The CDR3 protein is CASRTSPSYNEQFF. The DNA for the CDR3 is TGTGCCAGCAGGACTAGCCCCTCCTACAATGAGCAGTTCTTC. The chain uses TRBV28 and TRBJ2-1, with 7 bases aligning to TRBD2. CDR3 length equals 14 residues. V shed 6 bases and J 0 bases; nucleotides not matched to a gene: 2. Germline CDR1 MDHEN, CDR2 SYDVKM.